The subject of this entry is one TCR beta chain. The antigen it binds to is not known. No much larger clone exists at a distance of one base, and base qualities are not known. CDR1 and CDR2 are read off the germline V gene as SGHDT and YYEEEE. The V end loses 0 bases and the J end loses 1 base, and a stretch of 12 bases separates them. The CDR3 sequence holds 16 residues, the cysteine and phenylalanine included. Only the CDR3 portion is preserved as DNA: 48 bases, with reading frame beginning at the first base. This entry comes from a study of T cell changes during pregnancy in multiple sclerosis (dated by TCRdb to 2018 to 2020). For the study in its entirety: The study examined how the T cell repertoire changed over the course of pregnancy in women with multiple sclerosis.

Receptor libraries were prepared by the immunoSEQ multiplex PCR assay. TCRdb re-hosts the immuneACCESS table, in-frame sequences only. Its copies lack some clones; in the studies checked, an unresolved V gene accounts for under half of them, and the cause for the rest is not known. The sample table contains about 110,000 clones; only one count was recorded for about 90% of them. The ten largest account for over 1.5% of the sample. This clonotype was sampled from a female donor with multiple sclerosis, enrolled in a pregnancy study. In this chain, TRBV5-6 is recombined with TRBJ2-3; the D gene identity is not certain. The specimen comprised peripheral blood, sampled before pregnancy. The CDR3 region has the sequence CASSLALEWGTDTQYF. The nucleotide sequence is TGTGCCAGCAGCTTGGCTTTGGAGTGGGGCACAGATACGCAGTATTTT.